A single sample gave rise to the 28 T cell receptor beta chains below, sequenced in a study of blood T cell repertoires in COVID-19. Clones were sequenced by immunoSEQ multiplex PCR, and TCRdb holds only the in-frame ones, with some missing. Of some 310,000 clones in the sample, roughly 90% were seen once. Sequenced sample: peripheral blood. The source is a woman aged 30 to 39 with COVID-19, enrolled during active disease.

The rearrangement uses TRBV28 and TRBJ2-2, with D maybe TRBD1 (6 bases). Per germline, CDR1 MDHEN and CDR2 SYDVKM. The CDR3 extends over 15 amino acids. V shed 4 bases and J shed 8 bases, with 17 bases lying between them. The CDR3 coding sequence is TGTGCCAGCAGTTACCCCGGATCTCAGGGGGGGGAGCTGTTTTTT. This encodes CASSYPGSQGGELFF.

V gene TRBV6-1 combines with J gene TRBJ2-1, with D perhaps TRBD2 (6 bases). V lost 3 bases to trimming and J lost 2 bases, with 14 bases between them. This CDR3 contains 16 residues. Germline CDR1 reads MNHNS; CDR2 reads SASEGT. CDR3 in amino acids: CASSEEPLAAYNEQFF. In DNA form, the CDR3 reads TGTGCCAGCAGTGAGGAACCACTAGCAGCCTACAATGAGCAGTTCTTC.

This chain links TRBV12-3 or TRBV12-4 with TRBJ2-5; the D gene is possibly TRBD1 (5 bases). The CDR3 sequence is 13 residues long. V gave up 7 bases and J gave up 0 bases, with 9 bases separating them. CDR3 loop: CASTRQYQETQYF. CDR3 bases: TGTGCCAGCACCCGACAGTACCAAGAGACCCAGTACTTC.

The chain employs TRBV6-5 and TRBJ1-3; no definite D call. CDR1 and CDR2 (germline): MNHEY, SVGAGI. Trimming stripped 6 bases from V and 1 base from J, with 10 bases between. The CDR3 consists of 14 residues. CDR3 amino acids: CASSHTVSGNTIYF. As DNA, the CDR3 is TGTGCCAGCAGCCACACAGTATCTGGAAACACCATATATTTT.

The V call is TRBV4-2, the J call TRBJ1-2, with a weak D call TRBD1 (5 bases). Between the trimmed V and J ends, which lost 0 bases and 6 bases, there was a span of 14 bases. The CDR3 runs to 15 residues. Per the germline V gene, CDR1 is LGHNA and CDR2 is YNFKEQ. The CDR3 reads CASSQENSGRDGYTF. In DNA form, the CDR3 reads TGTGCCAGCAGCCAAGAGAATTCGGGCAGGGATGGCTACACCTTC.

CDR3 residues: CASQRDRGEGNQPQHF. CDR3 DNA sequence: TGTGCCAGCCAACGGGACAGGGGCGAGGGCAATCAGCCCCAGCATTTT. The J gene is TRBJ1-5, the V gene TRBV7-8; TRBD1 matches at 10 bases. The ends lost 8 bases at V and 2 bases at J; junction bases unmatched: 9. Germline CDR1 and CDR2: SGHVS and FQNEAQ. The CDR3 extends over 16 amino acids.

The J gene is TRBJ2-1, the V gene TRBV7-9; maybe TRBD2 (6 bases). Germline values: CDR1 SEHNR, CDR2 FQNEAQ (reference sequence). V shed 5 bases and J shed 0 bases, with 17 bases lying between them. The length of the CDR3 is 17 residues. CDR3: CASSQGVGSGSYNEQFF. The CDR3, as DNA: TGTGCCAGCAGCCAAGGGGTCGGGAGTGGCTCCTACAATGAGCAGTTCTTC.

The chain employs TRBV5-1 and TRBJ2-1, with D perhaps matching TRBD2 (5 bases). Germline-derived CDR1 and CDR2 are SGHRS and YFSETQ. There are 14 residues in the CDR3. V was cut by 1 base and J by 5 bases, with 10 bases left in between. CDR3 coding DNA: TGCGCCAGCAGCTTGAATTGGCGGGACAATGAGCAGTTCTTC. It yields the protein CASSLNWRDNEQFF.

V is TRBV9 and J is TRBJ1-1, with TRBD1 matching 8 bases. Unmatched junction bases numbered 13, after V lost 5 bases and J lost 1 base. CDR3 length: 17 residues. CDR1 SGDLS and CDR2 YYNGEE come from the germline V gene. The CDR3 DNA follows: TGTGCCAGCAGTGCCCACCACTCCGGGACAGGGAACACTGAAGCTTTCTTT. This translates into CASSAHHSGTGNTEAFF.

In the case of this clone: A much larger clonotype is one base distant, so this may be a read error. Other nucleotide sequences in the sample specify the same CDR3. The CDR3: CAWSVQGNQPQHF. Written as DNA, the CDR3 is TGTGCCTGGAGTGTACAGGGGAATCAGCCCCAGCATTTT. The rearrangement joins TRBV30 to TRBJ1-5; 7 bases are shared with TRBD1. Per germline, CDR1 GTSNPN and CDR2 SVGIG (reference sequence). Trimming removed 0 bases from V and 4 bases from J; junction bases left unmatched: 0. This CDR3 region has 13 residues.

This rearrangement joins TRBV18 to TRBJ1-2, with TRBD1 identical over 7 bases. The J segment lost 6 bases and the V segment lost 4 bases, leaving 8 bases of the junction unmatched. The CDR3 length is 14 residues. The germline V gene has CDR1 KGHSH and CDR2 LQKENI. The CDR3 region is CASSQYRGSNGYTF. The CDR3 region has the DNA TGTGCCAGCTCACAGTACAGGGGATCGAATGGCTACACCTTC.

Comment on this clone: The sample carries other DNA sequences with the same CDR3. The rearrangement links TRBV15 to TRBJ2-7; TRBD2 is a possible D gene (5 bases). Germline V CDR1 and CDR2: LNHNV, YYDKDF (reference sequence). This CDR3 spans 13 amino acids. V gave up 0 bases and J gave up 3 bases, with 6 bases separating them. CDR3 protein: CATSRDRGYEQYF. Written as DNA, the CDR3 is TGTGCCACCAGCAGAGATCGGGGCTACGAGCAGTACTTC.

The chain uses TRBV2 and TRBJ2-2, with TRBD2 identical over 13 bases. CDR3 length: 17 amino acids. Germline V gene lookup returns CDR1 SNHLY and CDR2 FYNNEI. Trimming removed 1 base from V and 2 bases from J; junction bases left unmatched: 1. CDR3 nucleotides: TGTGCCAGCAGTGAAGGGACTAGCGGGAGCAACACCGGGGAGCTGTTTTTT. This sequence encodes CASSEGTSGSNTGELFF.

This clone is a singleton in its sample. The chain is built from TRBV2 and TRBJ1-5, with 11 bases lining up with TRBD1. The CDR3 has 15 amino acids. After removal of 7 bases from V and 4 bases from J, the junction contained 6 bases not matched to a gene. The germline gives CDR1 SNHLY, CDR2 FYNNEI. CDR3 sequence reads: CASNGGQGVNQPQHF. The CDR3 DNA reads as TGTGCCAGCAACGGGGGACAGGGGGTTAATCAGCCCCAGCATTTT.

In DNA form, the CDR3 reads TGTGCCAGCAGCCCTTTTGATAGCGGGAGCGGAGACACCGGGGAGCTGTTTTTT. Translation: CASSPFDSGSGDTGELFF. This rearrangement joins TRBV3-1 (or the pseudogene TRBV3-2) to TRBJ2-2, with 9 bases that match TRBD2. The CDR3 totals 18 residues. The germline CDR1 and CDR2 sequences are LGHDT and YNNKEL (reference sequence). The ends lost 4 bases at V and 3 bases at J; junction bases unmatched: 12.

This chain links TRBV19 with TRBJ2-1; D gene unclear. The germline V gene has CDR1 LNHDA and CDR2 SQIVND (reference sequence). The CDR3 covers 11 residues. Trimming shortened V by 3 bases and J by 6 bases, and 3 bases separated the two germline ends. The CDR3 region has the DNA TGTGCCAGTAGTATCAGCAATGAGCAGTTCTTC. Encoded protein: CASSISNEQFF.

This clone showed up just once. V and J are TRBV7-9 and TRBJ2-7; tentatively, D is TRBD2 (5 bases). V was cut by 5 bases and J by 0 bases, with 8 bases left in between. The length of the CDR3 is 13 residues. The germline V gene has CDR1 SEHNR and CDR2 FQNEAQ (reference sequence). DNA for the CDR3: TGTGCCAGCAGCGGACTCAACTCCTACGAGCAGTACTTC. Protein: CASSGLNSYEQYF.

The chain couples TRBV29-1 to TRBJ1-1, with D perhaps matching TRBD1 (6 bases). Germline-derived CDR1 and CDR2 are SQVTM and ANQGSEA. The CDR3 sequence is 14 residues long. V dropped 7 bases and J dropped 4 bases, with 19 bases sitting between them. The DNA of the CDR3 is TGCAGCGGCTATCCGGGGGCGGGAGGCACTGAAGCTTTCTTT. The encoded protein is CSGYPGAGGTEAFF.

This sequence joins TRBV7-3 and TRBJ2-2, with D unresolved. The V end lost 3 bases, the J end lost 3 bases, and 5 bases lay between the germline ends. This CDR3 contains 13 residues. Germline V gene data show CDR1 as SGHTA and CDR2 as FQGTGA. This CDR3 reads CASSFDYTGELFF. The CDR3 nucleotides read TGTGCCAGCAGCTTTGACTACACCGGGGAGCTGTTTTTT.

The CDR3 reads CASNSGLNYGYTF. The CDR3, as DNA: TGTGCCAGTAACTCAGGACTTAACTATGGCTACACCTTC. The V gene is TRBV19, the J gene TRBJ1-2; D is ambiguous. This CDR3 spans 13 amino acids. Germline CDR1 is LNHDA and CDR2 is SQIVND (reference sequence). Trimming took off 7 bases at V and 1 base at J, with 10 bases between the two ends.

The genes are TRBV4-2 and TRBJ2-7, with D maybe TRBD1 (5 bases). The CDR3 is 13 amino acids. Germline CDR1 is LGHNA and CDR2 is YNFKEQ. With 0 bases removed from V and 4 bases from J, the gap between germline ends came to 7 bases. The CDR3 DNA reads TGTGCCAGCAGCCAAGAAACAGGATACGAGCAGTACTTC. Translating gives CASSQETGYEQYF.

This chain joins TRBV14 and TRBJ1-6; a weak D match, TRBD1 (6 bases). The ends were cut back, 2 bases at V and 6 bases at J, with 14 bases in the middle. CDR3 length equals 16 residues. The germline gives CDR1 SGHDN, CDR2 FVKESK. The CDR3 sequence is CASSQQSTGTNSPLHF. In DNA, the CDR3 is TGTGCCAGCAGCCAACAATCAACAGGGACTAATTCACCCCTCCACTTT.

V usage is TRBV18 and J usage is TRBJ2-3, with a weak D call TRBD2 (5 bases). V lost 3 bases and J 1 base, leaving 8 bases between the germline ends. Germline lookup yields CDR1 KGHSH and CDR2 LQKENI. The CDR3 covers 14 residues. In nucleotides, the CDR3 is TGTGCCAGCTCACCGTCAGCGGGCACAGATACGCAGTATTTT. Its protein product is CASSPSAGTDTQYF.

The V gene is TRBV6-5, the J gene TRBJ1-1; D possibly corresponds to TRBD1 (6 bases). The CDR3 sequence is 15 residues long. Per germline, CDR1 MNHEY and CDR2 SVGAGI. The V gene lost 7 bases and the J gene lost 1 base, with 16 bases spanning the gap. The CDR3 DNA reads TGTGCCAGCAACCAAGGGGGGGTAGCGAACACTGAAGCTTTCTTT. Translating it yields CASNQGGVANTEAFF.

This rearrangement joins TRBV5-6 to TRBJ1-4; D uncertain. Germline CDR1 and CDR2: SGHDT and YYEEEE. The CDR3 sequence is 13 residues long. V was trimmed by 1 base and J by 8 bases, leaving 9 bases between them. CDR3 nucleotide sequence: TGTGCCAGCAGCTTGTCTCGGAGCGAAAAACTGTTTTTT. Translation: CASSLSRSEKLFF. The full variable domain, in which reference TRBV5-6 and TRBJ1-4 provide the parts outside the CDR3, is DAGVTQSPTHLIKTRGQQVTLRCSPKSGHDTVSWYQQALGQGPQFIFQYYEEEERQRGNFPDRFSGHQFPNYSSELNVNALLLGDSALYLCASSLSRSEKLFFGSGTQLSVL.

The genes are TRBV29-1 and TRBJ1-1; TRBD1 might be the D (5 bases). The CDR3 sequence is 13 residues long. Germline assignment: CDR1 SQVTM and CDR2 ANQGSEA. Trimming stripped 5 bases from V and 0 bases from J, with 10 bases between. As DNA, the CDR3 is TGCAGCGTTTCTAGGGGCTTGAACACTGAAGCTTTCTTT. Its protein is CSVSRGLNTEAFF.

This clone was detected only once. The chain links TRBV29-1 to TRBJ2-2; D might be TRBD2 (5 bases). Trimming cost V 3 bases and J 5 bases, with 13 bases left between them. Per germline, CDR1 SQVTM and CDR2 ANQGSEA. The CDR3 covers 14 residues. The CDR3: CSVDGIRGTGELFF. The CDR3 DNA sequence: TGCAGCGTTGATGGGATAAGAGGGACCGGGGAGCTGTTTTTT.

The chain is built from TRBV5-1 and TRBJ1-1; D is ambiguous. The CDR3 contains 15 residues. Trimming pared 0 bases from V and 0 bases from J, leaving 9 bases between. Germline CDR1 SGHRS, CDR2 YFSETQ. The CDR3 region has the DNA TGCGCCAGCAGCTTGGAGTGGGAGATGAACACTGAAGCTTTCTTT. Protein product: CASSLEWEMNTEAFF.